These 4 T cell receptor beta chains were sequenced from one sample in a study of T cell repertoires in cytomegalovirus infection. TCRdb independently ran MiXCR on the reads; one entry per CDR3 protein. The profile shows 370,000 or so distinct CDR3 sequences, just under 35% of them singletons. No antigen has been identified for these receptors. The starting material was cultured PBMCs, obtained from culture after CMV antigen stimulation. The receptors here all came from a human donor in good health (CMV status not recorded). Some clones in this sample may be carry-over from other donors' samples.

In this sample, this clonotype turned up a few times. The chain combines TRBV4-3 with TRBJ1-3; 8 bases are shared with TRBD1. This CDR3 contains 15 residues. V lost 1 base to trimming and J lost 2 bases; unmatched junction nucleotides: 1. Germline CDR1 and CDR2: LGHNA and YSLEER. The CDR3 region has the DNA TGCGCCAGCAGCCAAGGACAGGGGACTGGAAACACCATATATTTT. It codes for CASSQGQGTGNTIYF.

This clonotype was counted a few times. This chain joins TRBV7-2 and TRBJ1-6; no reliable D call. In germline, CDR1 is SGHTA, CDR2 FQGNSA. Trimming left V 4 bases short and J 0 bases short, with 13 bases between. The CDR3 has 17 residues. The CDR3, as DNA: TGTGCCAGCAGCTGGTTTCCGGGCAGCTCCTATAATTCACCCCTCCACTTT. This translates into CASSWFPGSSYNSPLHF.

CDR3 protein: CAWTGVDAGELFF. CDR3 sequence (DNA): TGTGCCTGGACCGGGGTAGATGCCGGGGAGCTGTTTTTT. This sequence joins TRBV30 and TRBJ2-2; TRBD2 is a possible D gene (5 bases). V was cut by 4 bases and J by 6 bases, with 12 bases left in between. The CDR3 covers 13 residues. In germline, CDR1 is GTSNPN, CDR2 SVGIG (reference sequence).

J is TRBJ2-5 and V is TRBV7-2; D may be TRBD1 or TRBD2 (5 bases each). There are 14 residues in the CDR3. The germline CDR1 and CDR2 sequences are SGHTA and FQGNSA. V was clipped by 7 bases and J by 1 base, with 13 bases between them. The DNA of the CDR3 is TGTGCCAGCAATTCGGGGCTCACCCAAGAGACCCAGTACTTC. Its translation is CASNSGLTQETQYF. The full variable domain, its missing parts supplied by reference TRBV7-2 and TRBJ2-5, is GAGVSQSPSNKVTEKGKDVELRCDPISGHTALYWYRQSLGQGLEFLIYFQGNSAPDKSGLPSDRFSAERTGGSVSTLTIQRTQQEDSAVYLCASNSGLTQETQYFGPGTRLLVL.